Listed here are 11 T cell receptor beta chains from one sample, sequenced in a study of regulatory T cells in long-lasting Graves disease. Assembly of TCR beta libraries relied on iRepertoire HTBI primers together with Arm-PCR of CDR3 regions. TCRdb analysed the multiplex PCR reads with MiXCR anew, one entry per CDR3 protein. The sample shows 500,000 to 700,000 distinct CDR3 sequences, around 32% of them seen only once. Stated time point: persistent/refractory GD, antithyroid drugs over 5 years with positive TRAb. Isolated PBMC RNA provided the starting material for the TCR library. The sample in question was peripheral blood mononuclear cells (PBMCs), obtained when the disease was refractory, from a patient treated with antithyroid drugs. The receptors here all came from a female donor with Graves disease.

This clonotype was counted between two and nine times. This rearrangement joins TRBV25-1 to TRBJ2-2; D is unclear. The CDR3 length is 14 residues. The germline V gene has CDR1 MGHDK and CDR2 SYGVNS. The V gene lost 6 bases and the J gene lost 6 bases, with 14 bases spanning the gap. CDR3 nucleotide sequence: TGTGCCAGCAGCGCCAGGAGCGCGGCCGGGGAGCTGTTTTTT. Protein: CASSARSAAGELFF.

The chain joins TRBV19 to TRBJ1-5; no clear D gene. The CDR3 is 14 residues long. Per germline, CDR1 LNHDA and CDR2 SQIVND (reference sequence). Trimming cost V 6 bases and J 9 bases, with 18 bases left between them. The CDR3: CASSPDRLRGPQHF. The CDR3 DNA reads as TGTGCCAGTAGCCCGGACCGCCTAAGAGGGCCCCAGCATTTT. The entire variable domain, with the rest obtained from reference TRBV19 and TRBJ1-5, is as follows: DGGITQSPKYLFRKEGQNVTLSCEQNLNHDAMYWYRQDPGQGLRLIYYSQIVNDFQKGDIAEGYSVSREKKESFPLTVTSAQKNPTAFYLCASSPDRLRGPQHFGDGTRLSIL.

The table lists this clonotype with many counts. The J gene is TRBJ2-5, the V gene TRBV10-3; the match to TRBD1 covers 11 bases. This CDR3 region has 15 residues. Germline trimming cut 2 bases from V and 4 bases from J; bases unmatched to any gene: 3. Looked up from germline, CDR1 is ENHRY and CDR2 is SYGVKD. The CDR3: CAISEEGQGGETQYF. The CDR3 nucleotides are TGTGCCATCAGTGAGGAGGGACAGGGGGGAGAGACCCAGTACTTC.

Only a few counts were recorded for this clonotype. This rearrangement joins TRBV28 to TRBJ1-5; 8 bases agree with TRBD1. The CDR3 covers 17 residues. V shed 4 bases and J 2 bases; nucleotides not matched to a gene: 10. In germline, CDR1 is MDHEN, CDR2 SYDVKM. CDR3 coding DNA: TGTGCCAGCAGTTCCGGACAGGGCCCAAGAGGCAATCAGCCCCAGCATTTT. This sequence encodes CASSSGQGPRGNQPQHF.

The V gene is TRBV6-1, the J gene TRBJ1-3; 7 nucleotides match TRBD1. Trimming cost V 6 bases and J 0 bases; bases outside gene matches: 8. Germline V gene sequence: CDR1 MNHNS, CDR2 SASEGT. There are 16 residues in the CDR3. This chain's CDR3 is CASSRGTANSGNTIYF. The CDR3 nucleotides are TGTGCCAGCAGCCGAGGGACAGCGAACTCTGGAAACACCATATATTTT.

The V and J genes are TRBV10-2 and TRBJ2-7; D is uncertain. The V gene's germline CDR1 is WSHSY and CDR2 SAAADI. Between the trimmed V and J ends, which lost 7 bases and 0 bases, there was a span of 13 bases. The CDR3 is 14 residues long. The CDR3 sequence: CASNIDPSSYEQYF. The CDR3 DNA reads TGCGCCAGCAACATTGACCCTTCCTCCTACGAGCAGTACTTC.

The chain uses TRBV5-1 and TRBJ1-4; D is possibly TRBD1 (6 bases). Germline lookup yields CDR1 SGHRS and CDR2 YFSETQ. The CDR3 is 16 residues long. Between the trimmed V and J ends, which lost 0 bases and 3 bases, there was a span of 12 bases. The CDR3 loop is CASSLEARGANEKLFF. Written as DNA, the CDR3 is TGCGCCAGCAGCTTGGAGGCGAGGGGGGCTAATGAAAAACTGTTTTTT.

This clonotype was seen a few times. V usage is TRBV11-2 and J usage is TRBJ2-7; D ambiguous. The CDR3 spans 12 residues. CDR1 is SGHAT and CDR2 is FQNNGV in the germline V gene. V shed 5 bases and J shed 7 bases, with 12 bases lying between them. CDR3 DNA sequence: TGTGCCAGCAGCCATGTTTTTAGAGAGCAGTACTTC. As protein: CASSHVFREQYF.

In nucleotides, the CDR3 is TGTGCCAGCAGACCAACCGACAGGGCACCCAACTATGGCTACACCTTC. Translation: CASRPTDRAPNYGYTF. The chain is built from TRBV3-1 and TRBJ1-2; 7 bases match TRBD1. CDR1 and CDR2 (germline): LGHDT, YNNKEL (reference sequence). Trimming removed 6 bases from V and 2 bases from J; junction bases left unmatched: 12. This CDR3 region has 16 residues.

The chain recombines TRBV9 with TRBJ2-7; TRBD2 is a possible D gene (5 bases). Germline V gene data show CDR1 as SGDLS and CDR2 as YYNGEE. The CDR3 is made up of 15 amino acids. Deletions cut 0 bases from V and 3 bases from J, with 13 bases between. CDR3 in DNA: TGTGCCAGCAGCGTAGGGGGAGCGGCGGTCTACGAGCAGTACTTC. This encodes CASSVGGAAVYEQYF.

V is TRBV9 and J is TRBJ1-1, with 10 bases fitting TRBD1. Unmatched junction bases numbered 6, after V lost 3 bases and J lost 4 bases. CDR1 and CDR2 (germline): SGDLS, YYNGEE. This CDR3 contains 15 residues. In DNA form, the CDR3 reads TGTGCCAGCAGCGGCCGACAGGGGGCTGGCACTGAAGCTTTCTTT. It codes for CASSGRQGAGTEAFF.